This T cell receptor beta chain was recorded in a study of CD8 T cells in ankylosing spondylitis. Study-wide findings and caveats: A CD8+ phenotype characterized the disease-linked clones, which were relatively rare in peripheral blood. A TCR beta motif of under ten highly homologous variants appeared characteristic of ankylosing spondylitis blood. Researchers reportedly found disease-linked clones significantly enriched in matched ankylosing spondylitis synovial fluid. Earlier work had already found some motif variants in reactive arthritis synovial fluid and blood.

Germline V gives CDR1 DFQATT, CDR2 SNEGSKA (reference sequence). Trimming at V came to 6 bases and at J to 7 bases, leaving 10 bases not matched to a gene. The CDR3 loop spans 15 amino acids. Using quantitative 5'-RACE with molecular barcodes, the authors made TCR beta libraries. Each CDR3 protein is one row after TCRdb ran MiXCR on the 5' RACE reads. The sample carries more than 600,000 distinct CDR3 sequences, around 19% recorded once. A word on this clonotype: Its antigen is still unknown.

The sample comprised blood, either unsorted or a sorted T cell fraction (not recorded which). The source is a male donor with ankylosing spondylitis. The rearrangement joins TRBV20-1 to TRBJ2-1; TRBD2 matches at 12 bases. CDR3 sequence: CSAASGRGALNEQFF. The CDR3 DNA is TGCAGTGCCGCTAGCGGGAGGGGCGCTTTAAATGAGCAGTTCTTC.